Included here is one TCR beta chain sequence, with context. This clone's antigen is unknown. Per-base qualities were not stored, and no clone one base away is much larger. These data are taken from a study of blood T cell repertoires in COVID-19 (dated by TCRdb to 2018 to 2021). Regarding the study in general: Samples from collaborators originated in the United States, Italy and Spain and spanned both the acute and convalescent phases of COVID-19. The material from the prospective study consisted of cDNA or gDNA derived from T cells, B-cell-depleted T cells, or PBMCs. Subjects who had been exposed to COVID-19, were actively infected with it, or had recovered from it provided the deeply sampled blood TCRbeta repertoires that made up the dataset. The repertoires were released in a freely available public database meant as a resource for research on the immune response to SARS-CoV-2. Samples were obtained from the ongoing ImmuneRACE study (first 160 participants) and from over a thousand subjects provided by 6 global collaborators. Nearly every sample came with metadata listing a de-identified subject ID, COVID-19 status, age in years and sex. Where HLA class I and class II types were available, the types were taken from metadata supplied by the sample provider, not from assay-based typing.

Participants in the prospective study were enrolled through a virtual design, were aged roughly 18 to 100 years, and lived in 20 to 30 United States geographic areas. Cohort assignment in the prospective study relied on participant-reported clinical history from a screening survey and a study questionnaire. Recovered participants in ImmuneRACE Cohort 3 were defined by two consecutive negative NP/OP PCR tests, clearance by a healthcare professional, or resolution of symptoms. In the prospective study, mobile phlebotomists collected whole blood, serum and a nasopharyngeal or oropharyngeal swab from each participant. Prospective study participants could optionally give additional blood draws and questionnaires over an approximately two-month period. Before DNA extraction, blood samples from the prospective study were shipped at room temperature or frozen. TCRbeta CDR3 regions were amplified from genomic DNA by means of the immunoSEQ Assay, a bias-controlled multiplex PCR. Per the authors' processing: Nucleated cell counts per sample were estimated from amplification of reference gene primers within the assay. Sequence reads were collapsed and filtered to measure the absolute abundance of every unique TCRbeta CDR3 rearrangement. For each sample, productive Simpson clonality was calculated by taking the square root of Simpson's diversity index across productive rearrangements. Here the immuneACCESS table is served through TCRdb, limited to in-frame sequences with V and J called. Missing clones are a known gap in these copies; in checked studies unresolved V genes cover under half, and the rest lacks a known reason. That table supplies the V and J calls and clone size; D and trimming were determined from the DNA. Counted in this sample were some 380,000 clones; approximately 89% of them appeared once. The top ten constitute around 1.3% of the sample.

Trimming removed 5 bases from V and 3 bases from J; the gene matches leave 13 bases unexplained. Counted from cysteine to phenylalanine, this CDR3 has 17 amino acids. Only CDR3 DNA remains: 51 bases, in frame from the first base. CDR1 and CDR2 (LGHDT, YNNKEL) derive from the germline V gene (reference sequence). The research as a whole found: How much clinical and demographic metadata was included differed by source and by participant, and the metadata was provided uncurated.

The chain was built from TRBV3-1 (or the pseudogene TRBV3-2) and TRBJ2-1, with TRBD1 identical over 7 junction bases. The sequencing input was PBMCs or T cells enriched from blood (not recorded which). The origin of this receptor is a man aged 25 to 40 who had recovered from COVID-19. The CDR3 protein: CASSSPTGALLYNEQFF. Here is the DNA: TGTGCCAGCAGCTCTCCTACAGGGGCCCTACTCTACAATGAGCAGTTCTTC.